The 4 T cell receptor beta chains listed next were all sequenced from one sample in a study of cytomegalovirus exposure and HLA in healthy donors. The method was immunoSEQ multiplex PCR; TCRdb's version includes in-frame clones alone and lacks a portion of them. Of more than 95,000 clones listed, approximately 90% are singletons. Sequencing was performed on PBMCs. Source of these receptors: a young woman in good health and CMV-seronegative.

The chain uses TRBV30 and TRBJ1-5, with D unclear. V gave up 4 bases and J gave up 5 bases, with 15 bases separating them. This CDR3 is 14 amino acids long. The germline CDR1 and CDR2 sequences are GTSNPN and SVGIG (reference sequence). The CDR3 region has the DNA TGTGCCTGGAACGCGGGAGACGTGTATCAGCCCCAGCATTTT. Its translation: CAWNAGDVYQPQHF.

The rearrangement joins TRBV10-3 to TRBJ2-1; TRBD2 aligns across 9 bases. The CDR3 loop spans 16 amino acids. V gave up 0 bases and J gave up 3 bases; unmatched junction bases: 3. Per the germline V gene, CDR1 is ENHRY and CDR2 is SYGVKD. The DNA for the CDR3 is TGTGCCATCAGTGAGTCGCCTAGCGGGATCTACAATGAGCAGTTCTTC. This encodes CAISESPSGIYNEQFF.

The chain uses TRBV10-1 and TRBJ2-1; the match to TRBD1 covers 9 bases. The CDR3 has 14 residues. The trim removed 7 bases at V and 8 bases at J, leaving 9 bases unmatched. Germline assignment: CDR1 WNHNN and CDR2 SYGVQD (reference sequence). DNA for the CDR3: TGCGCCAGCATGAACTCACAGGGGGCCGATGAGCAGTTCTTC. Its translation is CASMNSQGADEQFF.

The gene calls are TRBV30 and TRBJ2-3, with 8 bases aligning to TRBD1. Germline-derived CDR1 and CDR2 are GTSNPN and SVGIG (reference sequence). V lost 4 bases to trimming and J lost 3 bases; unmatched junction nucleotides: 9. The CDR3 is 15 residues long. This CDR3 reads CAWTKDRVRTDTQYF. Here the CDR3 DNA reads TGTGCCTGGACTAAGGACAGGGTTAGGACAGATACGCAGTATTTT.